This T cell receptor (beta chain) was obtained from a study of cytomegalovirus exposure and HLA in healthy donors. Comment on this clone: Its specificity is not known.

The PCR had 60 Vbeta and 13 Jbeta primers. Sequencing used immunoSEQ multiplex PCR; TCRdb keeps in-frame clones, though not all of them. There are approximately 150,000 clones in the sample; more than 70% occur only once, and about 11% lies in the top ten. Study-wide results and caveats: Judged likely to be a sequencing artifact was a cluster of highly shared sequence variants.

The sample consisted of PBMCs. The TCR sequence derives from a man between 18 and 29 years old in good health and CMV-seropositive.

The CDR3 region has the DNA TGTGCCAGCAGGCGGCAGGCGGGGATAGCATACGGAAACACCATATATTTT. It codes for CASRRQAGIAYGNTIYF. The chain links TRBV7-9 to TRBJ1-3; the D is unclear. The V end was cut by 6 bases, the J end by 4 bases, with 22 bases between. Germline lookup yields CDR1 SEHNR and CDR2 FQNEAQ (reference sequence). This CDR3 has 17 amino acids.